Given below is one T cell receptor (beta chain) in context. The data originate from a study of blood T cell repertoires in COVID-19. The wider study: COVID-19 samples from acute and convalescent phases originated in the United States, Italy and Spain.

Here immunoSEQ multiplex PCR was the method, and the copy in TCRdb shows in-frame clones only, minus some. Counted here are about 220,000 clones, almost 85% occurring once; the ten biggest clones make up 14% to 15%. The sequenced sample consisted of PBMCs or T cells enriched from blood (not recorded which). This TCR came from a man aged 35 to 55 who had recovered from COVID-19.

The CDR3 here is CAWNRGSNQPQHF. Written as DNA, the CDR3 is TGTGCCTGGAACAGGGGTAGCAATCAGCCCCAGCATTTT. The V call is TRBV30, the J call TRBJ1-5, with 7 bases fitting TRBD1. The CDR3 is 13 amino acids. After removal of 4 bases from V and 0 bases from J, the junction contained 0 bases not matched to a gene. Germline CDR1 and CDR2: GTSNPN and SVGIG (reference sequence).